This T cell receptor beta chain was documented in a study of regulatory T cells in long-lasting Graves disease. At the level of the study: In persistent Graves' disease, antithyroid drugs had been taken for over 5 years and TSH receptor antibodies stayed positive.

After removal of 4 bases from V and 3 bases from J, the junction contained 2 bases not matched to a gene. The CDR3 loop spans 17 amino acids. Germline loops: CDR1 SGHTA, CDR2 FQGNSA. Specified time point: persistent/refractory GD, antithyroid drugs over 5 years with positive TRAb. Preparation of the TCR library used RNA extracted from PBMCs. Graves' disease diagnoses followed American Thyroid Association guidelines. This clonotype came up a few times. Its antigen is not identified. Assembly of TCR beta libraries relied on iRepertoire HTBI primers together with Arm-PCR of CDR3 regions. In TCRdb, the multiplex PCR reads were re-called with MiXCR into one record per CDR3 protein. The sample includes under 500,000 distinct CDR3 sequences, roughly 20% seen only once; the top ten take 20% to 25%. General observations from the study: Persistent patients had more shared public clonotypes (2,741) than new patients (about 880). Owing to a sample size that was small, accuracy may have been reduced.

Sample: peripheral blood mononuclear cells (PBMCs), taken when the disease was refractory, from a patient treated with antithyroid drugs. The genes are TRBV7-2 and TRBJ2-6, with TRBD2 matching 14 bases. This clonotype was sampled from a female donor with Graves disease. For the CDR3, the DNA is TGTGCCAGCAGCTCGGGACTAGCGGGAGATGGGGCCAACGTCCTGACTTTC. Encoded protein: CASSSGLAGDGANVLTF.